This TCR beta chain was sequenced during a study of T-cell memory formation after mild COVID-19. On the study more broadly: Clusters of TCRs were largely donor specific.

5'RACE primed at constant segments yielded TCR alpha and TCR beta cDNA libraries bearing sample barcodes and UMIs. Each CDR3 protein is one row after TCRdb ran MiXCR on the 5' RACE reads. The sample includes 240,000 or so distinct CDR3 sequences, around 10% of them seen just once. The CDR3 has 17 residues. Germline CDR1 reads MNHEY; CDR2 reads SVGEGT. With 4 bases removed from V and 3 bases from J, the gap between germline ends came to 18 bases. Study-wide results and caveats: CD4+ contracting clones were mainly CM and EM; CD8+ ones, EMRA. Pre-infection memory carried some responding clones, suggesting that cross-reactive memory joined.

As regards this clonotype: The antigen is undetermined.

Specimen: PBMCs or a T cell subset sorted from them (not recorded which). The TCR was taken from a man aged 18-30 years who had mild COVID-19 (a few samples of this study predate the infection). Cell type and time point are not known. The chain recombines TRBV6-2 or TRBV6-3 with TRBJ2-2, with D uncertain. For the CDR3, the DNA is TGTGCCAGCAGTTGGAAGAAGGCCCAGACCCACACCGGGGAGCTGTTTTTT. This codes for CASSWKKAQTHTGELFF.